This T cell receptor beta chain was sequenced in a study of cytomegalovirus exposure and HLA in healthy donors. Trimming left V 9 bases short and J 4 bases short, with 20 bases between. Germline lookup yields CDR1 MNHEY and CDR2 SMNVEV (reference sequence). The CDR3 is 15 residues long. 60 Vbeta and 13 Jbeta primers were used in PCR. The repertoire was sequenced with immunoSEQ multiplex PCR; TCRdb's copy has only in-frame clones and lacks some. Of roughly 230,000 clones detected, 85% to 95% appear once; the ten largest clones hold about 1.7%. This sequence joins TRBV27 and TRBJ2-3; a weak D match, TRBD2 (5 bases). The origin of this receptor is a girl aged 2 to 10 in good health and CMV-seronegative. The source material was PBMCs. The CDR3 coding sequence is TGTGCCAGGCTAACGGGAAGGCCCCCTCCAGATACGCAGTATTTT. Encoded protein: CARLTGRPPPDTQYF.